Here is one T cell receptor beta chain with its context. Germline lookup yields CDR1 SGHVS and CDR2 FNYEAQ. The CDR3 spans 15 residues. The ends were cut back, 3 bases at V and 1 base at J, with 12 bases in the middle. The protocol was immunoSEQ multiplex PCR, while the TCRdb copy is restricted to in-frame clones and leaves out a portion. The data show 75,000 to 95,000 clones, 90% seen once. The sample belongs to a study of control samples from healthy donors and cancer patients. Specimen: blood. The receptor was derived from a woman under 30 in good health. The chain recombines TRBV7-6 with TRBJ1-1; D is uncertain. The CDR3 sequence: CASSFLSPPNTEAFF. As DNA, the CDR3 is TGTGCCAGCAGCTTTTTAAGCCCGCCGAACACTGAAGCTTTCTTT.